The 19 T cell receptor beta chains below all came from one sample that was sequenced in a study of shared clonotypes between healthy human individuals. The naive CD8 fraction comprised CD45RO-negative cells positively selected for CCR7 and excluded terminally differentiated effector memory CD45RA+ cells. Clones were sequenced by immunoSEQ multiplex PCR, and TCRdb holds only the in-frame ones, with some missing. The sample lists about 1,900,000 clones; about 95% were seen once. The sequencing input was naive CD8+ T cells sorted from blood. The receptor source for this set is a man aged 18 to 29 in good health.

The chain has TRBV5-4 and TRBJ1-2; D is unresolved. Germline loops: CDR1 SGHNT, CDR2 YYREEE (reference sequence). This CDR3 spans 14 amino acids. The V end lost 0 bases, the J end lost 3 bases, and 9 bases lay between the germline ends. CDR3 amino acids: CASSLDSGDYGYTF. The CDR3 bases are TGTGCCAGCAGCTTGGATTCAGGAGACTATGGCTACACCTTC. Variable domain in full (rest from reference TRBV5-4 and TRBJ1-2): ETGVTQSPTHLIKTRGQQVTLRCSSQSGHNTVSWYQQALGQGPQFIFQYYREEENGRGNFPPRFSGLQFPNYSSELNVNALELDDSALYLCASSLDSGDYGYTFGSGTRLTVV.

V is TRBV5-1 and J is TRBJ2-5, with D unresolved. Germline V gene sequence: CDR1 SGHRS, CDR2 YFSETQ. The CDR3 runs 14 residues. V lost 0 bases and J lost 5, with 11 bases in between. Here the CDR3 reads CASSLAAGVETQYF. The CDR3 DNA sequence: TGCGCCAGCAGCTTGGCTGCAGGAGTGGAGACCCAGTACTTC.

The J gene is TRBJ2-1, the V gene TRBV13; TRBD2 matches 8 bases. The CDR3 runs 16 residues. Germline loops: CDR1 PRHDT, CDR2 FYEKMQ (reference sequence). The junction had 10 bases not matched to a gene; V was cut back by 2 bases and J by 7 bases. The CDR3 DNA sequence: TGTGCCAGCAGCTTAAGCCCGGGGGGGCTGGGGAATGAGCAGTTCTTC. Its protein product is CASSLSPGGLGNEQFF.

This sequence joins TRBV27 and TRBJ1-5; a possible D gene is TRBD1 (6 bases). There are 15 residues in the CDR3. V was clipped by 3 bases and J by 1 base, with 10 bases between them. CDR1 MNHEY and CDR2 SMNVEV come from the germline V gene (reference sequence). CDR3 bases: TGTGCCAGCAGTTTCTTAGGGGGAAGCAATCAGCCCCAGCATTTT. Translated: CASSFLGGSNQPQHF.

The gene calls are TRBV27 and TRBJ1-5; D possibly corresponds to TRBD1 (6 bases). V was cut by 3 bases and J by 6 bases, with 12 bases left in between. This CDR3 is 14 amino acids long. Germline values: CDR1 MNHEY, CDR2 SMNVEV (reference sequence). The CDR3 DNA reads TGTGCCAGCAGTTTCGGGGGGCCGGGTCAGCCCCAGCATTTT. Its translation is CASSFGGPGQPQHF.

The chain links TRBV4-1 to TRBJ2-1; D perhaps matches TRBD2 (6 bases). V shed 7 bases and J shed 8 bases, with 18 bases lying between them. The CDR3 extends over 14 amino acids. Germline-derived CDR1 and CDR2 are MGHRA and YSYEKL. The CDR3 DNA sequence: TGCGCCAGCAACAGACTTCGGTGGGAGGATGAGCAGTTCTTC. Protein product: CASNRLRWEDEQFF.

The chain combines TRBV7-6 with TRBJ2-7; 8 positions agree with TRBD2. J lost 4 bases, V lost 1 base, and 6 bases had no gene match. Germline lookup yields CDR1 SGHVS and CDR2 FNYEAQ. The CDR3 runs 15 residues. The CDR3 spells CASSLEPGGKYEQYF. In DNA, the CDR3 is TGTGCCAGCAGCTTAGAGCCGGGGGGGAAATACGAGCAGTACTTC.

This chain links TRBV2 with TRBJ2-3; TRBD2 matches at 9 bases. The CDR3 length is 14 residues. From germline, CDR1 is SNHLY and CDR2 FYNNEI. Unmatched junction bases numbered 8, after V lost 7 bases and J lost 6 bases. This CDR3 is CASTRGAGGDTQYF. The CDR3 DNA sequence: TGTGCCAGCACCCGTGGGGCGGGGGGGGATACGCAGTATTTT. Full variable domain (outside the CDR3, taken from reference TRBV2 and TRBJ2-3): EPEVTQTPSHQVTQMGQEVILRCVPISNHLYFYWYRQILGQKVEFLVSFYNNEISEKSEIFDDQFSVERPDGSNFTLKIRSTKLEDSAMYFCASTRGAGGDTQYFGPGTRLTVL.

V gene TRBV4-1 combines with J gene TRBJ2-7, with D possibly TRBD1 on 6 matching bases. V was cut by 8 bases and J by 0 bases, with 14 bases left in between. The CDR3 runs 14 residues. CDR1 is MGHRA, CDR2 YSYEKL, per germline. The CDR3 region has the DNA TGCGCCAGCCGCCTAGTGGACAGCTCCTACGAGCAGTACTTC. Protein product: CASRLVDSSYEQYF.

The V call is TRBV7-2, the J call TRBJ1-5, with D hard to call. CDR3 length: 18 residues. Germline V gene data show CDR1 as SGHTA and CDR2 as FQGNSA. Deletions cut 0 bases from V and 0 bases from J, with 15 bases between. Here the CDR3 DNA reads TGTGCCAGCAGCTTAGCGGAGACGGAGATATATAGCAATCAGCCCCAGCATTTT. This sequence encodes CASSLAETEIYSNQPQHF.

The V gene is TRBV14, the J gene TRBJ2-1, with 9 bases aligning to TRBD1. The CDR3 spans 18 residues. Looked up from germline, CDR1 is SGHDN and CDR2 is FVKESK. The trim removed 0 bases at V and 4 bases at J, leaving 10 bases unmatched. CDR3 region: CASSQDWRTGAEYNEQFF. CDR3 DNA sequence: TGTGCCAGCAGCCAAGATTGGAGGACAGGGGCTGAATACAATGAGCAGTTCTTC.

This chain connects TRBV7-9 to TRBJ2-5, with TRBD2 matching 14 bases. CDR3 size: 16 residues. V was clipped by 5 bases and J by 4 bases; unmatched bases: 6. Germline CDR1 and CDR2: SEHNR and FQNEAQ (reference sequence). In DNA, the CDR3 is TGTGCCAGCAGCGACGGGACTAGCGGGGGAGGAGAGACCCAGTACTTC. Its protein is CASSDGTSGGGETQYF.

This chain links TRBV29-1 with TRBJ2-1; possible D gene TRBD1, 7 bases. The germline gives CDR1 SQVTM, CDR2 ANQGSEA. CDR3 length: 11 amino acids. The V end was cut by 4 bases, the J end by 15 bases, with 16 bases between. The CDR3 is CSVGGAGGGFF. The CDR3 DNA sequence: TGCAGCGTTGGAGGAGCAGGGGGAGGGTTCTTC.

A note on this clone: At one end the junction does not follow the germline gene, possibly because of a read error. This rearrangement joins TRBV7-7 to TRBJ2-7, with TRBD1 matching 8 bases. Germline V gives CDR1 SSHAT, CDR2 FNYEAQ (reference sequence). The CDR3 consists of 12 residues. CDR3 in amino acids: CASSLTGGEQYF. CDR3 nucleotides: TGTGCTAGCAGCTTAACAGGGGGCGAGCAGTACTTC.

The chain employs TRBV27 and TRBJ2-3, with 11 bases identical to TRBD2. V shed 3 bases, J shed 5 bases, and the junction held 4 bases outside the gene matches. The CDR3 is 15 residues long. The germline V gene has CDR1 MNHEY and CDR2 SMNVEV (reference sequence). CDR3 coding DNA: TGTGCCAGCAGTTTTAGCGGGGGGGCATTAGATACGCAGTATTTT. Its protein is CASSFSGGALDTQYF.

The chain combines TRBV7-2 with TRBJ2-2; D is ambiguous. Between the trimmed V and J ends, which lost 3 bases and 3 bases, there was a span of 14 bases. The CDR3 sequence is 16 residues long. CDR1 and CDR2 (germline): SGHTA, FQGNSA. CDR3 loop: CASSFDPESYTGELFF. The CDR3 DNA is TGTGCCAGCAGCTTTGACCCGGAGAGTTACACCGGGGAGCTGTTTTTT.

The chain is built from TRBV11-2 and TRBJ2-1, with unresolved D. CDR3 length equals 12 residues. V was cut by 0 bases and J by 10 bases, with 7 bases left in between. Germline V gene data show CDR1 as SGHAT and CDR2 as FQNNGV. The CDR3 DNA is TGTGCCAGCAGCTTAGATAGGGAAGAGCAGTTCTTC. Translated, it gives CASSLDREEQFF. Full variable domain (remainder filled in from reference TRBV11-2 and TRBJ2-1): EAGVAQSPRYKIIEKRQSVAFWCNPISGHATLYWYQQILGQGPKLLIQFQNNGVVDDSQLPKDRFSAERLKGVDSTLKIQPAKLEDSAVYLCASSLDREEQFFGPGTRLTVL.

J is TRBJ2-7 and V is TRBV4-1, with TRBD1 matching 9 bases. V shed 2 bases, J shed 2 bases, and the junction held 4 bases outside the gene matches. The CDR3 is 15 amino acids. Germline values: CDR1 MGHRA, CDR2 YSYEKL. The CDR3 spells CASSQLTGGTYEQYF. CDR3 sequence (DNA): TGCGCCAGCAGCCAACTGACAGGGGGGACCTACGAGCAGTACTTC.

The chain links TRBV19 to TRBJ2-7, with a possible D match to TRBD2 (6 bases). The CDR3 length is 14 residues. CDR1 LNHDA and CDR2 SQIVND come from the germline V gene (reference sequence). The V gene lost 7 bases and the J gene lost 0 bases, with 13 bases spanning the gap. CDR3 protein: CASNNGGPSYEQYF. CDR3 bases: TGTGCCAGTAATAACGGAGGGCCCTCCTACGAGCAGTACTTC.